This is a list of T cell receptor beta chains from one sample in a study of T cells in Graves' hyperthyroidism and ophthalmopathy. TCRdb reanalysed the multiplex PCR reads using MiXCR and keeps one entry per CDR3 protein. The sample yields 210,000 or so distinct CDR3 sequences, more than 15% seen once. Specimen: blood. Receptor source: a man in his forties or fifties with Graves' hyperthyroidism. The CDR3 runs from the conserved cysteine through the conserved F or W. D genes are given only for firm matches. Size is stated for part of the rows, as once, few or many counts, or as a class when the clone is expanded.

J: TRBJ2-7
D: TRBD2
size: many
V: TRBV20-1
CDR3: CSARDPGRAGGGYEQYF
DNA: TGCAGTGCTAGAGATCCCGGGAGGGCCGGAGGGGGTTACGAGCAGTACTTC

J: TRBJ2-7
D: -
size: many
V: TRBV24-1
CDR3: CATMGDTYEQYF
DNA: TGTGCCACCATGGGGGACACCTACGAGCAGTACTTC

J: TRBJ2-1
D: TRBD1
size: -
V: TRBV7-9
CDR3: CASTPRGNEQFF
DNA: TGTGCCAGCACTCCCAGGGGGAATGAGCAGTTCTTC

J: TRBJ2-6
D: -
size: -
V: TRBV12-3/TRBV12-4
CDR3: CASSWPGANVLTF
DNA: TGTGCCAGCAGTTGGCCGGGGGCCAACGTCCTGACTTTC

J: TRBJ2-3
D: TRBD2
size: many
V: TRBV18
CDR3: CASSSIGRGTDTQYF
DNA: TGTGCCAGCTCCTCCATAGGGAGGGGCACAGATACGCAGTATTTT

J: TRBJ1-6
D: -
size: few
V: TRBV7-3
CDR3: CASSLGRKNSPLHF
DNA: TGTGCCAGCAGCTTAGGTCGAAAGAATTCACCCCTCCACTTT

J: TRBJ1-1
D: -
size: many
V: TRBV12-3/TRBV12-4
CDR3: CASSRGEGTEAFF
DNA: TGTGCCAGCAGCCGGGGGGAGGGGACTGAAGCTTTCTTT

J: TRBJ1-2
D: TRBD1
size: many
V: TRBV2
CDR3: CASSEALQGQDLYGYTF
DNA: TGTGCCAGCAGTGAAGCGCTTCAGGGACAGGACCTCTATGGCTACACCTTC

J: TRBJ1-1
D: -
size: many
V: TRBV20-1
CDR3: CSAMDEVDTEAFF
DNA: TGCAGTGCTATGGACGAGGTGGACACTGAAGCTTTCTTT

J: TRBJ2-7
D: TRBD2
size: many
V: TRBV7-2
CDR3: CASSFRTSGYEQYF
DNA: TGTGCCAGCAGCTTCCGGACTAGCGGATACGAGCAGTACTTC

J: TRBJ1-2
D: TRBD1
size: many
V: TRBV12-3/TRBV12-4
CDR3: CASSSSFRGTGGHVTAGYTF
DNA: TGTGCCAGCAGTTCATCTTTCAGGGGGACAGGGGGCCATGTAACGGCGGGCTACACCTTC

J: TRBJ2-7
D: TRBD2
size: -
V: TRBV5-1
CDR3: CASSLAGGPWEQYF
DNA: TGCGCCAGCAGCCTAGCGGGAGGGCCTTGGGAGCAGTACTTC

J: TRBJ2-1
D: TRBD2
size: -
V: TRBV9
CDR3: CASSVGASGVRNEQFF
DNA: TGTGCCAGCAGCGTAGGTGCAAGCGGGGTCAGGAATGAGCAGTTCTTC

J: TRBJ2-5
D: TRBD2
size: many
V: TRBV19
CDR3: CASSISTSGQETQYF
DNA: TGTGCCAGTAGTATTTCAACTAGCGGCCAAGAGACCCAGTACTTC

J: TRBJ2-5
D: -
size: -
V: TRBV7-9
CDR3: CASSLSQGRSETQYF
DNA: TGTGCCAGCAGTCTTAGCCAGGGTAGATCGGAGACCCAGTACTTC

J: TRBJ2-3
D: TRBD2
size: -
V: TRBV6-1
CDR3: CASGTSGRAGTDTQYF
DNA: TGTGCCAGCGGGACTAGCGGGAGGGCCGGGACAGATACGCAGTATTTT

J: TRBJ2-7
D: TRBD2
size: few
V: TRBV27
CDR3: CASSYGLAGSYEQYF
DNA: TGTGCCAGCAGTTATGGACTAGCGGGCTCCTACGAGCAGTACTTC

J: TRBJ1-1
D: -
size: few
V: TRBV30
CDR3: CAWSVQQGTEAFF
DNA: TGTGCCTGGAGTGTCCAACAGGGTACTGAAGCTTTCTTT

J: TRBJ2-4
D: TRBD1
size: -
V: TRBV10-3
CDR3: CAISGPDRNIQYF
DNA: TGTGCCATCAGTGGCCCGGACAGGAACATTCAGTACTTC

J: TRBJ2-1
D: -
size: few
V: TRBV20-1
CDR3: CSARTQRVQGVLFF
DNA: TGCAGTGCTAGGACCCAGCGGGTGCAGGGGGTTTTGTTCTTC

J: TRBJ2-3
D: TRBD2
size: many
V: TRBV27
CDR3: CASSSPSGSTTDTQYF
DNA: TGTGCCAGCAGTTCCCCTAGCGGGAGTACGACAGATACGCAGTATTTT

J: TRBJ1-1
D: -
size: many
V: TRBV7-3
CDR3: CASSLSPGENAFF
DNA: TGTGCCAGCAGCTTAAGCCCGGGGGAGAATGCTTTCTTT

J: TRBJ2-5
D: TRBD2
size: -
V: TRBV7-8
CDR3: CASSPLAGGYQETQYF
DNA: TGTGCCAGCAGCCCCCTAGCGGGAGGGTACCAAGAGACCCAGTACTTC

J: TRBJ2-3
D: -
size: many
V: TRBV5-1
CDR3: CASRIQSSSTDTQYF
DNA: TGCGCCAGCAGGATACAGTCCTCTAGCACAGATACGCAGTATTTT

J: TRBJ1-2
D: -
size: many
V: TRBV3-1
CDR3: CASSQEPGRTSYGYTF
DNA: TGTGCCAGCAGCCAGGAACCGGGACGAACTAGCTATGGCTACACCTTC

J: TRBJ2-1
D: TRBD2
size: many
V: TRBV7-2
CDR3: CASSLALAGSNEQFF
DNA: TGTGCCAGCAGCCTGGCACTAGCGGGTTCCAATGAGCAGTTCTTC

J: TRBJ2-7
D: TRBD2
size: many
V: TRBV6-2/TRBV6-3
CDR3: CASSASGTRRHEQYF
DNA: TGTGCCAGCAGTGCGTCCGGGACTAGAAGGCACGAGCAGTACTTC

J: TRBJ1-6
D: TRBD1
size: few
V: TRBV28
CDR3: CASSLGGDRDSPLHF
DNA: TGTGCCAGCAGTTTAGGTGGGGACAGAGATTCACCCCTCCACTTT

J: TRBJ2-5
D: -
size: once
V: TRBV20-1
CDR3: CSASSFGTREETQYF
DNA: TGCAGTGCTAGTAGTTTCGGGACGAGAGAGGAGACCCAGTACTTC

J: TRBJ2-5
D: TRBD2
size: many
V: TRBV9
CDR3: CASSVGTSGRVQETQYF
DNA: TGTGCCAGCAGCGTAGGGACTAGCGGGAGGGTCCAAGAGACCCAGTACTTC

J: TRBJ2-5
D: TRBD2
size: -
V: TRBV4-2
CDR3: CASSLTSGSQETQYF
DNA: TGTGCCAGCAGCCTTACTAGCGGGAGTCAAGAGACCCAGTACTTC

J: TRBJ2-7
D: -
size: -
V: TRBV27
CDR3: CASSQGTTYEQYF
DNA: TGTGCCAGCAGTCAGGGGACAACCTACGAGCAGTACTTC

J: TRBJ2-7
D: -
size: many
V: TRBV2
CDR3: CASKRETYEQYF
DNA: TGTGCCAGCAAAAGGGAAACCTACGAGCAGTACTTC

J: TRBJ2-2
D: TRBD2
size: many
V: TRBV7-3
CDR3: CASSLGLANTGELFF
DNA: TGTGCCAGCAGCTTGGGACTAGCGAACACCGGGGAGCTGTTTTTT

J: TRBJ2-7
D: TRBD2
size: many
V: TRBV5-1
CDR3: CASSPAAGGRAYEQYF
DNA: TGCGCCAGCAGCCCGGCGGCGGGAGGGCGGGCTTACGAGCAGTACTTC

J: TRBJ2-6
D: TRBD1
size: -
V: TRBV5-1
CDR3: CASSFRTQDRLSSGANVLTF
DNA: TGCGCCAGCAGCTTCCGAACCCAGGACAGGCTGTCCTCTGGGGCCAACGTCCTGACTTTC

J: TRBJ2-1
D: -
size: few
V: TRBV12-3/TRBV12-4
CDR3: CASSAQGSSYNEQFF
DNA: TGTGCCAGCTCAGCCCAAGGCAGCTCCTACAATGAGCAGTTCTTC

J: TRBJ2-3
D: TRBD2
size: many
V: TRBV11-2
CDR3: CASSLVRSSGRTDTQYF
DNA: TGTGCCAGCAGCTTAGTCCGGTCTAGCGGGAGAACAGATACGCAGTATTTT

J: TRBJ2-5
D: TRBD2
size: many
V: TRBV7-9
CDR3: CASSWTGLEETQYF
DNA: TGTGCCAGCAGCTGGACGGGACTAGAAGAGACCCAGTACTTC

J: TRBJ1-2
D: TRBD1
size: few
V: TRBV7-9
CDR3: CASKPTGGYGYTF
DNA: TGTGCCAGCAAACCGACAGGGGGCTATGGCTACACCTTC

J: TRBJ2-7
D: -
size: -
V: TRBV7-9
CDR3: CASSLYRDGSYEQYF
DNA: TGTGCCAGCAGCTTATATAGGGACGGCTCCTACGAGCAGTACTTC

J: TRBJ2-5
D: TRBD2
size: few
V: TRBV20-1
CDR3: CSARLSGGQETQYF
DNA: TGCAGTGCTAGACTGAGCGGGGGACAAGAGACCCAGTACTTC

J: TRBJ1-3
D: TRBD1
size: few
V: TRBV20-1
CDR3: CSAYDRDRGFSGNTIYF
DNA: TGCAGTGCTTACGACCGGGACAGGGGGTTTAGTGGAAACACCATATATTTT

J: TRBJ1-1
D: TRBD1
size: many
V: TRBV28
CDR3: CASSLSGGGGGLTEAFF
DNA: TGTGCCAGCAGTTTATCAGGGGGCGGAGGTGGATTAACTGAAGCTTTCTTT

J: TRBJ2-7
D: TRBD1
size: many
V: TRBV27
CDR3: CASSLGQGGFGEQYF
DNA: TGTGCCAGCAGTCTGGGACAGGGGGGTTTCGGGGAGCAGTACTTC

J: TRBJ1-1
D: TRBD1
size: many
V: TRBV19
CDR3: CASSSGQGIGAFF
DNA: TGTGCCAGTAGCTCGGGACAGGGGATTGGAGCTTTCTTT

J: TRBJ2-7
D: -
size: many
V: TRBV5-1
CDR3: CASEPGGGSPGSYEQYF
DNA: TGCGCCAGCGAACCCGGAGGAGGCTCACCCGGCTCCTACGAGCAGTACTTC